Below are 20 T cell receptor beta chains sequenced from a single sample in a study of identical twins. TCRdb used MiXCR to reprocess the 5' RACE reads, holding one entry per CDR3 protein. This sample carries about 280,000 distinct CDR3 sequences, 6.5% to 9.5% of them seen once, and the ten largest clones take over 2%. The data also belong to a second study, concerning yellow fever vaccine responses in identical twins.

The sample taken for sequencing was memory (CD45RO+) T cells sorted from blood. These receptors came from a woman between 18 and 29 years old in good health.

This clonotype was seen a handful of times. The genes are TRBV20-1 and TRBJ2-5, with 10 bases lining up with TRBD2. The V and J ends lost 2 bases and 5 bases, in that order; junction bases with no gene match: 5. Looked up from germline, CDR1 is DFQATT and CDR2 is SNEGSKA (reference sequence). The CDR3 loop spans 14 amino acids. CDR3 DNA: TGCAGTGCTAGAAGGACTAGCGGTATCGAGACCCAGTACTTC. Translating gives CSARRTSGIETQYF.

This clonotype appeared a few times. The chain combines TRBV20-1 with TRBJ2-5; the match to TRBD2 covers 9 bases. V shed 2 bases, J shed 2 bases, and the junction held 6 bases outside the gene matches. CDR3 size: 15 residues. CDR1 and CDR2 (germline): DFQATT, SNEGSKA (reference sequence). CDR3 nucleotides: TGCAGTGCTAGATCCGCGGGGGGGGCTCAAGAGACCCAGTACTTC. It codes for CSARSAGGAQETQYF.

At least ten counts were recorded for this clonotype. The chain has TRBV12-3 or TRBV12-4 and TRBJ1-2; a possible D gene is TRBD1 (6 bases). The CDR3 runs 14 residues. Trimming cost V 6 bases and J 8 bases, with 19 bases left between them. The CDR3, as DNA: TGTGCCAGCAGCCTAATTACAGGGAAGGAGGGCTACACCTTC. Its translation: CASSLITGKEGYTF.

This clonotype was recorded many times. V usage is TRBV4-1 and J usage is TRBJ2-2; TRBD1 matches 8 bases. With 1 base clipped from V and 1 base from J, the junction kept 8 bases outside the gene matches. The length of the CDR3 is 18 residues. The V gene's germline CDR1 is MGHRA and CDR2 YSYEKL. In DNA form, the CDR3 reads TGCGCCAGCAGCCAAGTACATCGACAGGGGAAGAACACCGGGGAGCTGTTTTTT. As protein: CASSQVHRQGKNTGELFF.

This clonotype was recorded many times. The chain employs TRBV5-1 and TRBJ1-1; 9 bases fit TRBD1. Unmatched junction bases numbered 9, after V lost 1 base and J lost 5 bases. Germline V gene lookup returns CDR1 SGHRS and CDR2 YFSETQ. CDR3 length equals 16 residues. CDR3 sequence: CASSLPRTGGRTEAFF. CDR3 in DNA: TGCGCCAGCAGCTTGCCCCGAACAGGGGGCCGGACTGAAGCTTTCTTT.

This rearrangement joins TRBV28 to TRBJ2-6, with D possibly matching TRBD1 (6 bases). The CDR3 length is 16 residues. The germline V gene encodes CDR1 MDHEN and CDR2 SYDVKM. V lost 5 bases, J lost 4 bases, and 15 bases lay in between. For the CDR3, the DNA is TGTGCCAGCAGTGCGCCTCCAGGGGCCGGGGCCAACGTCCTGACTTTC. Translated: CASSAPPGAGANVLTF.

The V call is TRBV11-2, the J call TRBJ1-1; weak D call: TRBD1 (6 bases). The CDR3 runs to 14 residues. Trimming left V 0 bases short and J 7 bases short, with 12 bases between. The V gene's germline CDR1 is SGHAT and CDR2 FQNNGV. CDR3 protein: CASSLDLGGFEAFF. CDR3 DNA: TGTGCCAGCAGCTTAGATCTGGGGGGCTTTGAAGCTTTCTTT.

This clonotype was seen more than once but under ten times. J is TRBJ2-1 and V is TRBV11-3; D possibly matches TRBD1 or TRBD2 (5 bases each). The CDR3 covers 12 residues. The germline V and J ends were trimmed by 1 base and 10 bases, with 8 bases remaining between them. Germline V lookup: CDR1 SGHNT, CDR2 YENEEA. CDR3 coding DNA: TGTGCCAGCAGCTTAGCGGGGCGAGAGCAGTTCTTC. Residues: CASSLAGREQFF.

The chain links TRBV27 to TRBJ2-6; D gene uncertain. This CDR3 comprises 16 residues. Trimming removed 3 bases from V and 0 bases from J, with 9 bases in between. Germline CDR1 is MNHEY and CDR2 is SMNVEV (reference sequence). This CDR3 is CASSFLRYSGANVLTF. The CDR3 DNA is TGTGCCAGCAGTTTCCTCCGATACTCTGGGGCCAACGTCCTGACTTTC.

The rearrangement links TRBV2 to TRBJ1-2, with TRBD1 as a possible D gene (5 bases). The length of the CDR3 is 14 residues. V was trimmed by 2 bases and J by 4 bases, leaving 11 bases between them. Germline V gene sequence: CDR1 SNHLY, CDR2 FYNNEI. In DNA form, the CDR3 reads TGTGCCAGCAGTGAAACAGGACTGATCTATGGCTACACCTTC. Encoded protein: CASSETGLIYGYTF.

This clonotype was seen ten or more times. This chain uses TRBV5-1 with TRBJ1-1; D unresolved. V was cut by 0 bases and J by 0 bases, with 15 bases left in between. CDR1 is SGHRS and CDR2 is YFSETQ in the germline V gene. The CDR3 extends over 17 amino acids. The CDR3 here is CASSLVSTRHMNTEAFF. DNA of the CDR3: TGCGCCAGCAGCTTGGTGTCCACGAGACATATGAACACTGAAGCTTTCTTT.

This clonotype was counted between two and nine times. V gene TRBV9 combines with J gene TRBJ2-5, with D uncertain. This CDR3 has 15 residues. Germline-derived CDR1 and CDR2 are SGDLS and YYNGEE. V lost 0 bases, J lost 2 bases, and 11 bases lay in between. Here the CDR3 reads CASSVVNPGQETQYF. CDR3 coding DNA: TGTGCCAGCAGCGTAGTTAACCCGGGTCAAGAGACCCAGTACTTC.

The CDR3: CASSLTPTPSGANVLTF. CDR3 in DNA: TGTGCCAGCAGCTTAACCCCTACACCGTCTGGGGCCAACGTCCTGACTTTC. The chain carries TRBV11-2 and TRBJ2-6; no clear D. This CDR3 has 17 amino acids. V dropped 2 bases and J dropped 1 base, with 12 bases sitting between them. In germline, CDR1 is SGHAT, CDR2 FQNNGV.

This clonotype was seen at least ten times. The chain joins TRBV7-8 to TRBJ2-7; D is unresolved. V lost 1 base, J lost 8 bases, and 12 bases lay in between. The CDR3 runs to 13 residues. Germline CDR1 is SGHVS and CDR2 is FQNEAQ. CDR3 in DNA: TGTGCCAGCAGCTTAGGGCCCCGTCAGCAGCAGTACGTC. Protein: CASSLGPRQQQYV.

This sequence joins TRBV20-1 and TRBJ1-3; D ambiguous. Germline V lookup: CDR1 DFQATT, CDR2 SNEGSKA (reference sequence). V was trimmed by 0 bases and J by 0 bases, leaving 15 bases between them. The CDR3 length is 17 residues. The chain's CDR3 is CSARDERTVISGNTIYF. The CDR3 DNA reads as TGCAGTGCTAGAGATGAAAGGACGGTGATCTCTGGAAACACCATATATTTT.

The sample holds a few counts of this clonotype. CDR3 coding DNA: TGTGCCAGCAGCCACCCGGGAGAAAGCTATGGCTACACCTTC. Translating gives CASSHPGESYGYTF. The chain joins TRBV5-4 to TRBJ1-2, with no clear D. Trimming cost V 4 bases and J 4 bases, with 14 bases left between them. The CDR3 totals 14 residues. Germline CDR1 and CDR2: SGHNT and YYREEE (reference sequence).

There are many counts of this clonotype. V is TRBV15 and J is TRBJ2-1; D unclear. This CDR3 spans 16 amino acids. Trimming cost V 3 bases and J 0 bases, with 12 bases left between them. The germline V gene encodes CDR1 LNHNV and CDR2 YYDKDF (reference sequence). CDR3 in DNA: TGTGCCACCAGCAGGGTGGGCCTCAGCTCCTACAATGAGCAGTTCTTC. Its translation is CATSRVGLSSYNEQFF.

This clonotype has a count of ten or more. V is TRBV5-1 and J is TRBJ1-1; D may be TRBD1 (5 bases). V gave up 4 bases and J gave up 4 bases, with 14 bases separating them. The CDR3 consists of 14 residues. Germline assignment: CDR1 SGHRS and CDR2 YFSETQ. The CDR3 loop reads CASSTAGSGTEAFF. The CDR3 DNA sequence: TGCGCCAGCAGCACCGCAGGGAGCGGCACTGAAGCTTTCTTT.

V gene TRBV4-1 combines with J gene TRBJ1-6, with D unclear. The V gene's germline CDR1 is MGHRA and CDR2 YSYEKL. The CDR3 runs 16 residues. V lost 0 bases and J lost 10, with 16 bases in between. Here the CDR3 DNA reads TGCGCCAGCAGCCAAGATAGCGGGGTAGTTAGGTCACCCCTCCACTTT. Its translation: CASSQDSGVVRSPLHF.

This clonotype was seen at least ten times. CDR3 DNA: TGTGCCAGCAGATCCTGGGGGGCTGGATATGGCTACACCTTC. It translates to CASRSWGAGYGYTF. This rearrangement joins TRBV12-3 or TRBV12-4 to TRBJ1-2; D is possibly TRBD1 (6 bases). CDR3 size: 14 residues. Trimming removed 6 bases at V and 5 bases at J, with 16 bases between.